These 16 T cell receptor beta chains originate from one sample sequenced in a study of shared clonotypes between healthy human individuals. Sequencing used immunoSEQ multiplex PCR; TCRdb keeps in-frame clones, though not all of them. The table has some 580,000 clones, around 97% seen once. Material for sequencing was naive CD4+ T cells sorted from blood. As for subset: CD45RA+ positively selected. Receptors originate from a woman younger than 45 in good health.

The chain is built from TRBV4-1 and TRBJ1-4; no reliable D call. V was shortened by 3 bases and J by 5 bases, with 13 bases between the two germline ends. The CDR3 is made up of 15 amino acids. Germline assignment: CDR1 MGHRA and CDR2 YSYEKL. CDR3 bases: TGCGCCAGCAGCCATTACCGGGAATCAAATGAAAAACTGTTTTTT. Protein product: CASSHYRESNEKLFF.

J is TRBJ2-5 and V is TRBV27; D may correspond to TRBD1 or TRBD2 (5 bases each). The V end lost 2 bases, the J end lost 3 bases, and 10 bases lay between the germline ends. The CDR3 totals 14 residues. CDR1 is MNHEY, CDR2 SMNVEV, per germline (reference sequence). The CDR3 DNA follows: TGTGCCAGCAGTTTACGGGGCCACAAAGAGACCCAGTACTTC. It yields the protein CASSLRGHKETQYF.

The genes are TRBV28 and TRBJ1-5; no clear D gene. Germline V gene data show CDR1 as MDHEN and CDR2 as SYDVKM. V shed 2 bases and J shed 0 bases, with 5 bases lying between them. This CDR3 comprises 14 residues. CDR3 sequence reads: CASSLEDSNQPQHF. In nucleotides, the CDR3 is TGTGCCAGCAGTTTAGAGGATAGCAATCAGCCCCAGCATTTT.

CDR3 DNA sequence: TGCGCCAGCAGCTTGGCCAGAAAGCGGGAGGCCGGGGAGCTGTTTTTT. Translated: CASSLARKREAGELFF. The rearrangement joins TRBV5-1 to TRBJ2-2; 9 bases agree with TRBD2. The CDR3 length is 16 residues. Germline trimming cut 0 bases from V and 6 bases from J; bases unmatched to any gene: 6. The germline V gene encodes CDR1 SGHRS and CDR2 YFSETQ.

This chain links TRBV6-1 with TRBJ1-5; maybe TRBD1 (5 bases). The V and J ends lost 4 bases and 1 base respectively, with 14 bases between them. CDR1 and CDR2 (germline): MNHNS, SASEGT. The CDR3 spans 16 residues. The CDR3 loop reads CASSAPGRASNQPQHF. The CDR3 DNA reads TGTGCCAGCAGTGCCCCTGGCAGGGCGAGCAATCAGCCCCAGCATTTT.

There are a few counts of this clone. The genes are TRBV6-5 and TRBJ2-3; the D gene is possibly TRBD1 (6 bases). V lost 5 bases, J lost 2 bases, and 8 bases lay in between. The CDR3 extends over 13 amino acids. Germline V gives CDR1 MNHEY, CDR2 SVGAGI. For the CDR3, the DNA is TGTGCCAGCAGTGGACAGCTCACAGATACGCAGTATTTT. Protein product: CASSGQLTDTQYF.

Written as DNA, the CDR3 is TGTGCCAGCAGCTCCCTGGGACAGGGTCAAGAGACCCAGTACTTC. This sequence encodes CASSSLGQGQETQYF. J is TRBJ2-5 and V is TRBV7-9; 9 nucleotides agree with TRBD1. The CDR3 totals 15 residues. V lost 4 bases and J lost 2; bases outside the gene matches: 5. Looked up from germline, CDR1 is SEHNR and CDR2 is FQNEAQ (reference sequence).

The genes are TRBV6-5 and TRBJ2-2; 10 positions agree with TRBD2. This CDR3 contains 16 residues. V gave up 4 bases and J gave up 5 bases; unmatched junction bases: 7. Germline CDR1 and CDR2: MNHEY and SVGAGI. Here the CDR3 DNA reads TGTGCCAGCAGTTCCCGTTCTAGCGGGAGTACCGGGGAGCTGTTTTTT. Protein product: CASSSRSSGSTGELFF.

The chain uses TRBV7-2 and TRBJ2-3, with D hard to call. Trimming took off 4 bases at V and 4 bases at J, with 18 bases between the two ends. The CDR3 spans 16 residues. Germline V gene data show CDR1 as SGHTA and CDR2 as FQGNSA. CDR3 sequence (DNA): TGTGCCAGCAGCTGGCGACCTTTACGGCGGTCAGATACGCAGTATTTT. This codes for CASSWRPLRRSDTQYF.

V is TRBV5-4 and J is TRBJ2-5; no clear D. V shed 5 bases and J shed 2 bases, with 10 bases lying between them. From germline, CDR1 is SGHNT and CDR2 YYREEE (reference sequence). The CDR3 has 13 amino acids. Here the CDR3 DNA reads TGTGCCAGCAGGTCGAGTCTTCAAGAGACCCAGTACTTC. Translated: CASRSSLQETQYF.

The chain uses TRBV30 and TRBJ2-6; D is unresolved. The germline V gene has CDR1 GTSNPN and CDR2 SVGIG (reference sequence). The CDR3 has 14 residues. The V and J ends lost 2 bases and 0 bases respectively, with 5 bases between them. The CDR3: CAWSFSSGANVLTF. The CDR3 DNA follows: TGTGCCTGGAGTTTCAGCTCTGGGGCCAACGTCCTGACTTTC.

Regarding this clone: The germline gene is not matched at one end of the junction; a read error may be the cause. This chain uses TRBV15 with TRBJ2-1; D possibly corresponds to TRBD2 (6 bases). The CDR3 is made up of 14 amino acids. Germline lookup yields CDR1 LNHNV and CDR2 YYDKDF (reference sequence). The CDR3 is CASSAASVYNEQFF. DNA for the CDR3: TGTGCCAGCAGCGCGGCTAGCGTTTACAATGAGCAGTTCTTC.

DNA for the CDR3: TGTGCCAGCAGTCCCGCTATTGCCAAAAACATTCAGTACTTC. Its translation: CASSPAIAKNIQYF. This rearrangement joins TRBV27 to TRBJ2-4, with unresolved D. The ends were cut back, 5 bases at V and 1 base at J, with 9 bases in the middle. This CDR3 has 14 residues. Germline-derived CDR1 and CDR2 are MNHEY and SMNVEV (reference sequence).

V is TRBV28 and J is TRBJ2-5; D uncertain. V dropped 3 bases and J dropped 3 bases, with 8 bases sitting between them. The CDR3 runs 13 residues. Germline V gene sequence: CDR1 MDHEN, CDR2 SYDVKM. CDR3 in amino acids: CASSFLVEETQYF. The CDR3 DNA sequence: TGTGCCAGCAGTTTCCTAGTAGAAGAGACCCAGTACTTC.

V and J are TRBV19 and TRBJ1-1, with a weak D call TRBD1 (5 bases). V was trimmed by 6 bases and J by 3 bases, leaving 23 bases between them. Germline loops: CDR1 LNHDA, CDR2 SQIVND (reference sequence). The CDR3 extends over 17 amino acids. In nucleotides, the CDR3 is TGTGCCAGTAGCCCCACCCCCCACCAGGGAGCAGACACTGAAGCTTTCTTT. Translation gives CASSPTPHQGADTEAFF.

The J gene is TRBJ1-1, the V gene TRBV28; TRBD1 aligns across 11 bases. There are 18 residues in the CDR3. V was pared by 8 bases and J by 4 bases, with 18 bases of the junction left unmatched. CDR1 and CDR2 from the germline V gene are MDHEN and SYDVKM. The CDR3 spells CASETSLGQGDQVTEAFF. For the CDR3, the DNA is TGTGCCAGCGAAACCTCCTTGGGACAGGGGGACCAAGTCACTGAAGCTTTCTTT.